A selection of T cell receptor beta chains follows, all from one sample in a study of blood T cells in healthy people across ages. TCRdb used MiXCR to reprocess the 5' RACE reads, holding one entry per CDR3 protein. Among about 1,500,000 distinct CDR3 sequences listed, under 30% were seen once. The source material was blood. These receptors were obtained from a woman aged 25-40 years in good health. Each CDR3 is given with its conserved first and last residue. The order of the fields is V gene, J gene, CDR3 protein.

V gene: TRBV5-1
J gene: TRBJ2-2
CDR3 protein: CASSLFRTGELFF

V gene: TRBV10-3
J gene: TRBJ2-7
CDR3 protein: CAISEGRYSSYEQYF

V gene: TRBV12-3/TRBV12-4
J gene: TRBJ1-5
CDR3 protein: CASSVRQGAINQPQHF

V gene: TRBV29-1
J gene: TRBJ2-3
CDR3 protein: CSGRRGGDTQYF

V gene: TRBV20-1
J gene: TRBJ2-3
CDR3 protein: CSALQSWAKPTDTQYF

V gene: TRBV12-5
J gene: TRBJ1-2
CDR3 protein: CASGKLPTEFMEGYTF

V gene: TRBV24-1
J gene: TRBJ2-7
CDR3 protein: CATSHGVTGDMDEQYF

V gene: TRBV12-3/TRBV12-4
J gene: TRBJ2-7
CDR3 protein: CASSLEPRGNEQYF

V gene: TRBV29-1
J gene: TRBJ2-1
CDR3 protein: CSSAQRGSYNEQFF

V gene: TRBV20-1
J gene: TRBJ1-5
CDR3 protein: CSAEEQGWGNQPQHF

V gene: TRBV7-2
J gene: TRBJ2-4
CDR3 protein: CASSKPYTGGAAKNIQYF

V gene: TRBV5-1
J gene: TRBJ2-1
CDR3 protein: CASSLQDDEQFF

V gene: TRBV10-2
J gene: TRBJ1-2
CDR3 protein: CASSTGQGFLYGYTF

V gene: TRBV12-3/TRBV12-4
J gene: TRBJ2-7
CDR3 protein: CASSDATYEQYF

V gene: TRBV7-2
J gene: TRBJ2-3
CDR3 protein: CASSRRTSGRTDTQYF

V gene: TRBV20-1
J gene: TRBJ1-5
CDR3 protein: CSASETGEGKPQHF

V gene: TRBV6-2/TRBV6-3
J gene: TRBJ2-1
CDR3 protein: CASSSNSYNEQFF

V gene: TRBV9
J gene: TRBJ2-6
CDR3 protein: CASSPPTGGPGANVLTF

V gene: TRBV7-8
J gene: TRBJ2-7
CDR3 protein: CASSPNRLGGLAVTSYEQYF

V gene: TRBV2
J gene: TRBJ2-5
CDR3 protein: CASSPSLSQQETQYF

V gene: TRBV5-1
J gene: TRBJ2-7
CDR3 protein: CASSLAQPSYEQYF

V gene: TRBV5-1
J gene: TRBJ2-5
CDR3 protein: CASYPTGVETQYF

V gene: TRBV2
J gene: TRBJ2-7
CDR3 protein: CASQSDRGPYEQYF

V gene: TRBV4-2
J gene: TRBJ2-1
CDR3 protein: CASSQVEVHEQFF

V gene: TRBV6-5
J gene: TRBJ2-7
CDR3 protein: CASSYRTGYEQYF

V gene: TRBV30
J gene: TRBJ2-5
CDR3 protein: CAWRGLGLGLETQYF

V gene: TRBV5-1
J gene: TRBJ2-2
CDR3 protein: CASKLAKNTGELFF

V gene: TRBV4-1
J gene: TRBJ1-4
CDR3 protein: CASSQVGPQGGEKLFF

V gene: TRBV5-1
J gene: TRBJ2-7
CDR3 protein: CASSSRGQENYEQYF

V gene: TRBV28
J gene: TRBJ1-6
CDR3 protein: CASSEQGPINSPLHF

V gene: TRBV5-1
J gene: TRBJ2-7
CDR3 protein: CASTAAPSYEQYF

V gene: TRBV4-3
J gene: TRBJ2-7
CDR3 protein: CASSQDTSGTPYEQYF

V gene: TRBV5-1
J gene: TRBJ2-1
CDR3 protein: CASSFGTSDINEQFF

V gene: TRBV30
J gene: TRBJ1-5
CDR3 protein: CAWSDDPGGQPQHF

V gene: TRBV10-3
J gene: TRBJ2-7
CDR3 protein: CAIGIAGGSYEQYF